This T cell receptor beta chain originates from a study of T-cell memory formation after mild COVID-19. The CDR3 totals 16 residues. V was pared by 0 bases and J by 1 base, with 12 bases between. The germline V gene has CDR1 DFQATT and CDR2 SNEGSKA (reference sequence). MiXCR was run by TCRdb on the 5' RACE reads, yielding one entry per CDR3 protein. The sample yields fewer than 700,000 distinct CDR3 sequences, about a fifth seen once. This clonotype appeared a few times. The genes are TRBV20-1 and TRBJ2-2; TRBD1 might be the D (6 bases). Sequenced sample: PBMCs or a T cell subset sorted from them (not recorded which). The sequence was collected from an adult woman who had mild COVID-19 (a few samples of this study predate the infection). Cell type and time point are not known. The CDR3 is CSARDQGRGNTGELFF. The CDR3 DNA is TGCAGTGCTAGAGATCAGGGCAGGGGGAACACCGGGGAGCTGTTTTTT.